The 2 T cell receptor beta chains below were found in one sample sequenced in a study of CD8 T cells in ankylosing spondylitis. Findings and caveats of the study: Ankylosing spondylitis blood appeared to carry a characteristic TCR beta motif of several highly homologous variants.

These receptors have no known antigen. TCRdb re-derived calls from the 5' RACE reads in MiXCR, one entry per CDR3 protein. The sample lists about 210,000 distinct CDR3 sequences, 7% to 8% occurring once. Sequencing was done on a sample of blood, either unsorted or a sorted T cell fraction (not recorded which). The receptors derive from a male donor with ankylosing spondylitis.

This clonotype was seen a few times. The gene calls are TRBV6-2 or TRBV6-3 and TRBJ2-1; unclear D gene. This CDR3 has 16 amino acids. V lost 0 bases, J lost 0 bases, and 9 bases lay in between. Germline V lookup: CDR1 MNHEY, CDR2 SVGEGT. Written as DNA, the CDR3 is TGTGCCAGCAGTTACTCGCGTAGCAGCTCCTACAATGAGCAGTTCTTC. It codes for CASSYSRSSSYNEQFF.

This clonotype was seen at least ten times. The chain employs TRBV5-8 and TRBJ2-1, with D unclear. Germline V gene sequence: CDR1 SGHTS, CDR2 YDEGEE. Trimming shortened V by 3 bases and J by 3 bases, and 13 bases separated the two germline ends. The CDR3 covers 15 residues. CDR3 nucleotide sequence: TGTGCCAGCAGCTACTTATTGGGTATCTACAATGAGCAGTTCTTC. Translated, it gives CASSYLLGIYNEQFF. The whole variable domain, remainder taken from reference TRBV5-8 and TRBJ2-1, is EAGVTQSPTHLIKTRGQQATLRCSPISGHTSVYWYQQALGLGLQFLLWYDEGEERNRGNFPPRFSGRQFPNYSSELNVNALELEDSALYLCASSYLLGIYNEQFFGPGTRLTVL.